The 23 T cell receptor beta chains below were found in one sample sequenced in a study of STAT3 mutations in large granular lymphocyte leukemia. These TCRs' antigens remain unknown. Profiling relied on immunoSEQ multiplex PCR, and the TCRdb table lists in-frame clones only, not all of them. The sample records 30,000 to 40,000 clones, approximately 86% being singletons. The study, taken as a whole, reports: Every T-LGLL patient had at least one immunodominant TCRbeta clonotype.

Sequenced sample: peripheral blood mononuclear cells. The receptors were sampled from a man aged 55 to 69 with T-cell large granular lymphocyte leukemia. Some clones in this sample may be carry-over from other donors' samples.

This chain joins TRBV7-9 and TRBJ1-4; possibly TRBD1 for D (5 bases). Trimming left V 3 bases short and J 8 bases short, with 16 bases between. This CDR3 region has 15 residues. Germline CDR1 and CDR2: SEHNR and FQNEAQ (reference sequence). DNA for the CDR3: TGTGCCAGCAGCTTCCAGGGAAGTTGGGACGAAAAACTGTTTTTT. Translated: CASSFQGSWDEKLFF. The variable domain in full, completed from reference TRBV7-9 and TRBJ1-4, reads DTGVSQNPRHKITKRGQNVTFRCDPISEHNRLYWYRQTLGQGPEFLTYFQNEAQLEKSRLLSDRFSAERPKGSFSTLEIQRTEQGDSAMYLCASSFQGSWDEKLFFGSGTQLSVL.

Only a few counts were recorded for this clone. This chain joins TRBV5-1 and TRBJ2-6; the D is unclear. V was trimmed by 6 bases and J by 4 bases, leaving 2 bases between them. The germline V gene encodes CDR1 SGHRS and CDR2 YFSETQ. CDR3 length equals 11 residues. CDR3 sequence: CASTGANVLTF. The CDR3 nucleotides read TGCGCCAGCACCGGGGCCAACGTCCTGACTTTC.

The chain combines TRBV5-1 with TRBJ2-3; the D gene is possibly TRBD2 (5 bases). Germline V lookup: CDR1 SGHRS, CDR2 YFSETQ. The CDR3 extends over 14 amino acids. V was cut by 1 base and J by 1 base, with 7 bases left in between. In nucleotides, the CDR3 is TGCGCCAGCAGCTTGCTAGCTGGCACAGATACGCAGTATTTT. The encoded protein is CASSLLAGTDTQYF. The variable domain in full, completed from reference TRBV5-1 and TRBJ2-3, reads KAGVTQTPRYLIKTRGQQVTLSCSPISGHRSVSWYQQTPGQGLQFLFEYFSETQRNKGNFPGRFSGRQFSNSRSEMNVSTLELGDSALYLCASSLLAGTDTQYFGPGTRLTVL.

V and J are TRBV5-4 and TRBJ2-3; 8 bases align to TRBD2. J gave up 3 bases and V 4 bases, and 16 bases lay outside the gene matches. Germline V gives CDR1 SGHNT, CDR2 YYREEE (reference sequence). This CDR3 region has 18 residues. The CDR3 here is CASSPLGDGRGRTDTQYF. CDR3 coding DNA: TGTGCCAGCAGCCCCCTCGGCGACGGGAGGGGTCGGACAGATACGCAGTATTTT.

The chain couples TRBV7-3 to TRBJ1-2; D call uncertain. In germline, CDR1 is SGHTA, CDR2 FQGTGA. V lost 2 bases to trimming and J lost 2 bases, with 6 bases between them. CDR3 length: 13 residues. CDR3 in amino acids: CASSLDGNYGYTF. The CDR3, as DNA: TGTGCCAGCAGCTTAGACGGGAACTATGGCTACACCTTC.

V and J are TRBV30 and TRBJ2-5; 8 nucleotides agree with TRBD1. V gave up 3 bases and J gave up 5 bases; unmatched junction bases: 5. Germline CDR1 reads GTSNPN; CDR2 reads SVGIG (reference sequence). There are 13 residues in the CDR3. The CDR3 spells CAWRGQGRETQYF. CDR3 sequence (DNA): TGTGCCTGGAGAGGACAGGGACGGGAGACCCAGTACTTC.

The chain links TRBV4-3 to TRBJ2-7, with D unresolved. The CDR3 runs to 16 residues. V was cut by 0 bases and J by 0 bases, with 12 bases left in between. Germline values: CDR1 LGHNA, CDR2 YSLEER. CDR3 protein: CASSQEEGRSSYEQYF. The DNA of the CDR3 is TGCGCCAGCAGCCAAGAAGAAGGAAGGAGCTCCTACGAGCAGTACTTC.

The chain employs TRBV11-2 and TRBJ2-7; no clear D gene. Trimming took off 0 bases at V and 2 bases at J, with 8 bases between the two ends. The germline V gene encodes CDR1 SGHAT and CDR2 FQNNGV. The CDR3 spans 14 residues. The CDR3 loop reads CASSLDERPYEQYF. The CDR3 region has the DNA TGTGCCAGCAGCTTAGATGAGCGCCCCTACGAGCAGTACTTC. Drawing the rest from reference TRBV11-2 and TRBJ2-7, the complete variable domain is EAGVAQSPRYKIIEKRQSVAFWCNPISGHATLYWYQQILGQGPKLLIQFQNNGVVDDSQLPKDRFSAERLKGVDSTLKIQPAKLEDSAVYLCASSLDERPYEQYFGPGTRLTVT.

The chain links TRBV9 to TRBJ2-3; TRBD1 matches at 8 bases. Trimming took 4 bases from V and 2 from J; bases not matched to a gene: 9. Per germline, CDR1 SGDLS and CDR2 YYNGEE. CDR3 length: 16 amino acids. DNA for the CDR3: TGTGCCAGCAGCCCTTGGACAGGGAATCCCACAGATACGCAGTATTTT. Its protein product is CASSPWTGNPTDTQYF.

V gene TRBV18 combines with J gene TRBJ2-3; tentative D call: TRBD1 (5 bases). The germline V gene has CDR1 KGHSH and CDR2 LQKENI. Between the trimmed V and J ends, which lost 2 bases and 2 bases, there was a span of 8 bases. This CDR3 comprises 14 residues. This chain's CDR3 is CASSPDRTTDTQYF. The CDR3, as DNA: TGTGCCAGCTCACCAGACAGAACCACAGATACGCAGTATTTT.

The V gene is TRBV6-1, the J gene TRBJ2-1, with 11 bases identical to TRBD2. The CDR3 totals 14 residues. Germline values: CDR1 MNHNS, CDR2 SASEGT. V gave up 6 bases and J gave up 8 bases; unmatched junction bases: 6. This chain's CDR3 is CASRLAGGRDEQFF. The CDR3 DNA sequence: TGTGCCAGCAGGCTAGCGGGAGGCCGGGATGAGCAGTTCTTC.

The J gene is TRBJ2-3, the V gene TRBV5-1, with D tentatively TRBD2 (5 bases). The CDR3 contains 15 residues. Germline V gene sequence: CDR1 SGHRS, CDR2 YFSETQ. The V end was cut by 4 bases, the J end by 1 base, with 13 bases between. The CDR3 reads CASSPGIIGTDTQYF. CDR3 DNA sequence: TGCGCCAGCAGCCCCGGGATTATCGGCACAGATACGCAGTATTTT.

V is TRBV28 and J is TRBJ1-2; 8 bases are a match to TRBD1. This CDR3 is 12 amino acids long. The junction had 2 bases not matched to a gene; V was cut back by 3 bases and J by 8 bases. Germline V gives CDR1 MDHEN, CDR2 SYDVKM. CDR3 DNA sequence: TGTGCCAGCAGTTTGTCAGGGGGCGGCTACACCTTC. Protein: CASSLSGGGYTF.

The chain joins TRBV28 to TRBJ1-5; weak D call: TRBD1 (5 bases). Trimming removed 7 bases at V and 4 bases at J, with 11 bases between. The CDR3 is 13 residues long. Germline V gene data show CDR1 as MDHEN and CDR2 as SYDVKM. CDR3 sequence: CASNVRQNQPQHF. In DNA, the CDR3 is TGTGCCAGCAACGTCAGACAGAATCAGCCCCAGCATTTT.

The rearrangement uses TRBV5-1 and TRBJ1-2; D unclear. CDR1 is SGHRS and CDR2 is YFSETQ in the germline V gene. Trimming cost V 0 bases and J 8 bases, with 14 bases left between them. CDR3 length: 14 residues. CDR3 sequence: CASSLAVGFGGYTF. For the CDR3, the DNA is TGCGCCAGCAGCTTGGCCGTGGGTTTTGGGGGCTACACCTTC.

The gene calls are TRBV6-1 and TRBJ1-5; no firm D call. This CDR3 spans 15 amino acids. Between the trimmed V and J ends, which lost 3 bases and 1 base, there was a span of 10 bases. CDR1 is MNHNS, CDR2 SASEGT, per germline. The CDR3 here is CASSEVWMSNQPQHF. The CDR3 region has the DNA TGTGCCAGCAGTGAGGTTTGGATGAGCAATCAGCCCCAGCATTTT.

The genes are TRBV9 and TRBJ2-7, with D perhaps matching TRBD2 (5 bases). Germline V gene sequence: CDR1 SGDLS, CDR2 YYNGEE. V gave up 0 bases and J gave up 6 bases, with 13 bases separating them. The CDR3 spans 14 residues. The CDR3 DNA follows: TGTGCCAGCAGCGTAGATGTGGGAGTAGGCGAGCAGTACTTC. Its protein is CASSVDVGVGEQYF.

CDR3 DNA: TGTGCCAGCAGACCGGCCGACCTCTCTGGGGCCAACGTCCTGACTTTC. Encoded protein: CASRPADLSGANVLTF. The chain links TRBV27 to TRBJ2-6, with D unresolved. CDR3 length equals 16 residues. Trimming removed 6 bases at V and 0 bases at J, with 12 bases between. From germline, CDR1 is MNHEY and CDR2 SMNVEV (reference sequence).

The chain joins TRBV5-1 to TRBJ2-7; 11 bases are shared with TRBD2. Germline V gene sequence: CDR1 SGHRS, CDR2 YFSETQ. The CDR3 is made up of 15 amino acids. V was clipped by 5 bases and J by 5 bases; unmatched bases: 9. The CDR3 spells CASRHNSGRDNEQYF. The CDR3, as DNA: TGCGCCAGCAGACATAATAGCGGGAGGGATAACGAGCAGTACTTC.

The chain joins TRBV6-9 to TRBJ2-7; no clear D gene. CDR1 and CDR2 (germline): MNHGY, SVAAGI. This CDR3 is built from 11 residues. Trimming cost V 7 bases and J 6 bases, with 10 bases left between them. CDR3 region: CASKLRCEQYF. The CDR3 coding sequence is TGTGCCAGCAAGCTCCGCTGCGAGCAGTACTTC.

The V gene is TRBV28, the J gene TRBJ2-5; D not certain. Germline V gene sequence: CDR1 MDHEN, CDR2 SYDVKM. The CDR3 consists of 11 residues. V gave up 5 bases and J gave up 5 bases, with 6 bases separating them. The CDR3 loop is CASSVGETQYF. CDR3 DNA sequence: TGTGCCAGCAGTGTTGGGGAGACCCAGTACTTC. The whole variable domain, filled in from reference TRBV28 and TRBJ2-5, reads DVKVTQSSRYLVKRTGEKVFLECVQDMDHENMFWYRQDPGLGLRLIYFSYDVKMKEKGDIPEGYSVSREKKERFSLILESASTNQTSMYLCASSVGETQYFGPGTRLLVL.

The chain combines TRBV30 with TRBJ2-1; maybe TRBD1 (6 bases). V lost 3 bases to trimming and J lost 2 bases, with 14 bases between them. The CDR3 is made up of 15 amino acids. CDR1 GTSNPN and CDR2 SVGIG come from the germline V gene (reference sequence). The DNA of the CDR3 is TGTGCCTGGAGCGGGGACATCGGAACCTACAATGAGCAGTTCTTC. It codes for CAWSGDIGTYNEQFF.

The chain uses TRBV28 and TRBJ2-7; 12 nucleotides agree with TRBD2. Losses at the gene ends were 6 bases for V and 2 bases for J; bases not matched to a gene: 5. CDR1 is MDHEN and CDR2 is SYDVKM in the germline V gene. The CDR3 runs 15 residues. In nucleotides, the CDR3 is TGTGCCAGCAGCACTCTAGCGGGAGGGGCCTACGAGCAGTACTTC. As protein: CASSTLAGGAYEQYF.